This T cell receptor (beta chain) was sequenced during a study of shared clonotypes between healthy human individuals (dated by TCRdb to 2018 to 2020). Regarding the study in general: The cohort included three men and two women between 18 and 49 years of age. For each donor, CD4 naive and CD4 memory were each run on three plates, CD8 naive on two plates, and CD8 memory on one plate. To estimate repertoire size and how much clonotypes are shared between individuals, the study performed deep sequencing of blood TCR repertoires from a handful of healthy adults. Different laboratories and diverse techniques were used to prepare libraries and sequence TCR repertoires, to increase sequencing depth and limit assay-specific biases. Per donor, leukapheresis produced somewhere between about 0.9 and 9 billion PBMCs.

Overall study outcomes, separate from this receptor: Around 5% of naive CD4, approximately 3.7% of naive CD8, 2.3% of memory CD4, and approximately 0.4% of memory CD8 clonotypes were shared across a few donors. The genetic and exposure-history diversity represented was limited by the small number of donors. Only blood was sampled, and tissue TCR repertoires likely differ from those in blood. Even with the large sequencing depth, rarefaction of the sorted-subset datasets indicated that sequencing was incomplete. Naive subsets generally had larger estimated clonotype richness than memory subsets did. Pairwise subsampling indicated that sequencing depth was expected to affect the degree of clonotype sharing among donors. Clonotypes shared by all four sorted-subset donors showed higher generation probabilities than non-shared clonotypes.

From cysteine to phenylalanine, the CDR3 is 14 amino acids long. The read is trimmed to its CDR3 DNA, 42 bases read in frame from base 1. V is pared back by 8 bases and J by 1 base, with 13 bases lying between the germline termini. Looking up the germline V gene yields CDR1 MDHEN and CDR2 SYDVKM. This clone was seen many times. Its antigen is not yet known. Per-base qualities were not stored, and no clone one base away is much larger. The donors were healthy, HIV-negative adults who had no recently reported acute infections or vaccinations. Every donor was a Caucasian adult living in Nashville, Tennessee, USA. The CD8 memory samples were a combination of magnetically selected CD45RO+ cells and CCR7-negative CD45RA+ effector memory (TemRA) cells. Blood was collected by leukapheresis, and PBMCs were isolated by Ficoll-Histopaque density gradient centrifugation and then cryopreserved in liquid nitrogen vapor phase. Analytical flow cytometry was used to check the purity and quantity of each magnetically sorted T cell population. Genomic DNA was isolated from each sorted fraction and quantified by UV absorbance on a Nanodrop 2000c.

TCR CDR3 regions were amplified from genomic DNA by multiplex PCR using the deep immunoSEQ assay. Extracted genomic DNA from each cell subset was distributed evenly across all wells of several immunoSEQ 96-well plates, and each plate was treated as a replicate. For sorted subsets, each replicate PCR was loaded with approximately 0.2 ug genomic DNA, equivalent to approximately 27,000 T cell genomes. Purified libraries were quantified with a Qubit 3.0 fluorometer, sized on a Bioanalyzer 2100, and re-quantified with the KAPA Library Quantification kit. Each immunoSEQ 96-well plate was sequenced on its own single-read 150-cycle Illumina NextSeq 550 flow cell. Per the original workflow: The immunoSEQ output contained only junctional sequences without quality scores, so filtering could not match that applied to full-length reads. To assign V/J genes and CDR3, sequences were annotated using PyIR, a Python wrapper for IgBLAST v1.9, with IMGT germline references. Reads with weak V/J assignments (E-value above 1e-6), missing CDR3, stop codons, out-of-frame junctions, or ambiguous translated residues were removed. A V3J clonotype was defined by an identical inferred V gene, J gene, and CDR3 amino acid sequence. Percentage overlap between repertoires was calculated by dividing the number of shared unique clonotypes by the size of the smaller repertoire. RTK rarefaction, the Chao1 estimator, and Recon v2.1 estimates of unobserved clonotypes were used to assess repertoire richness. OLGA was used to compute generation probabilities for all TCRbeta clonotypes that the gDNA method yielded from a handful of donors. As stored in TCRdb, this immuneACCESS dataset retains in-frame rearrangements with V and J assigned. A fraction of the clones does not appear; measured against another copy, unresolved V genes explain less than half of the discrepancy, and the remainder lacks a known reason. The V and J calls and clone size are taken from that table; D and trimming were inferred from the DNA. The sample table records under 150,000 clones; about 70% of these occur just once. The ten largest account for roughly 25% of the sample.

Input material: memory CD8+ T cells sorted from blood. This sample's cell subset or site label indicates: CD45RO+ cells pooled with CCR7-negative TemRA cells. This sequence originates from a woman in her 30s in good health. The chain couples TRBV28 to TRBJ2-3; the D gene assignment is perhaps TRBD1 or TRBD2, with each matching 5 bases. The DNA reads TGTGCCAGCCAGTTCGTGGGGGGCACAGATACGCAGTATTTT. Translated, it gives CASQFVGGTDTQYF. Reference TRBV28 and TRBJ2-3 proteins supply the regions before and after the CDR3; the full variable domain is: DVKVTQSSRYLVKRTGEKVFLECVQDMDHENMFWYRQDPGLGLRLIYFSYDVKMKEKGDIPEGYSVSREKKERFSLILESASTNQTSMYLCASQFVGGTDTQYFGPGTRLTVL.